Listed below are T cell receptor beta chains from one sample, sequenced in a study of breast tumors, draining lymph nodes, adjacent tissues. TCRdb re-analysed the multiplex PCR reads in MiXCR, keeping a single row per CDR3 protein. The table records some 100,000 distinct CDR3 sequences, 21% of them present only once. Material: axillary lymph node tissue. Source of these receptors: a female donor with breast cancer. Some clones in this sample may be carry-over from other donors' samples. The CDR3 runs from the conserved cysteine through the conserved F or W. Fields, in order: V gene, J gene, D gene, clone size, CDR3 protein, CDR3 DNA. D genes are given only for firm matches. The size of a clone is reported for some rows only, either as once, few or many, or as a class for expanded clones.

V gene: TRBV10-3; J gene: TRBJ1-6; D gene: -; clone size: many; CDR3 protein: CAISERSSGDSPLHF; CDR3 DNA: TGTGCCATCAGTGAGAGGTCCTCAGGGGATTCACCCCTCCACTTT
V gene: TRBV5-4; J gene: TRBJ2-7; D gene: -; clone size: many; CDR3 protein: CASSPSRESLEQYF; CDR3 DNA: TGTGCCAGCAGCCCCAGCAGGGAATCTCTCGAGCAGTACTTC
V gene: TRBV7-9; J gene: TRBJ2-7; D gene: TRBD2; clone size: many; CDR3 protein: CASSEGLAGENYEQYF; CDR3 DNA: TGTGCCAGCAGCGAGGGACTAGCGGGAGAGAACTACGAGCAGTACTTC
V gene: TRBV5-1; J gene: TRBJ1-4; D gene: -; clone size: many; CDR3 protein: CASSRGAPEKLFF; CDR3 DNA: TGCGCCAGCAGCCGGGGGGCCCCTGAAAAACTGTTTTTT
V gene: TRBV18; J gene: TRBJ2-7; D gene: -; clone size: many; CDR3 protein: CASSPIQETYEQYF; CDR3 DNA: TGTGCCAGCTCACCGATACAGGAGACCTACGAGCAGTACTTC
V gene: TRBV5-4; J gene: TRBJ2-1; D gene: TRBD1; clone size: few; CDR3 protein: CASSDRDRGNDEQFF; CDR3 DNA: TGTGCCAGCAGCGACCGGGACAGAGGTAACGATGAGCAGTTCTTC
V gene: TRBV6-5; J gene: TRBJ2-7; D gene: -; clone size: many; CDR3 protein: CASSYSTGSSEQYF; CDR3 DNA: TGTGCCAGCAGTTACTCTACGGGAAGTAGCGAGCAGTACTTC
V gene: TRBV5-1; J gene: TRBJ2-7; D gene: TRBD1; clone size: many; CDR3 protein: CASSKDRDSSYEQYF; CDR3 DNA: TGCGCCAGCAGCAAGGACAGGGATAGCTCCTACGAGCAGTACTTC
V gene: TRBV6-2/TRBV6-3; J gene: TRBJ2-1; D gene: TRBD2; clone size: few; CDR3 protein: CASRKLLAGENEQFF; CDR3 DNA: TGTGCCAGCCGGAAGTTGCTAGCGGGAGAGAATGAGCAGTTCTTC
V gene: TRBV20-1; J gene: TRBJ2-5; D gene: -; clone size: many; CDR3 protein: CSARGLNKETQYF; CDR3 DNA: TGCAGTGCTAGAGGCCTGAATAAAGAGACCCAGTACTTC
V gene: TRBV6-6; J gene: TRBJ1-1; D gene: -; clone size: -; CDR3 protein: CASSPQGYTEAFF; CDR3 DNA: TGTGCCAGCAGCCCCCAGGGGTACACTGAAGCTTTCTTT
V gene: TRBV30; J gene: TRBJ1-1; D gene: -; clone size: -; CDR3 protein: CAWSAGPGGTFF; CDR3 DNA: TGTGCCTGGAGTGCAGGGCCGGGGGGGACTTTCTTT
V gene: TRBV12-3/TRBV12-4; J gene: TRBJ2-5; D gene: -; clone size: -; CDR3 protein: CASSPQGGGTQYF; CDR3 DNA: TGTGCCAGCAGTCCCCAGGGGGGGGGGACCCAGTACTTC
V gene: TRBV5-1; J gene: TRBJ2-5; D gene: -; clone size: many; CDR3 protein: CASRTGGVSETQYF; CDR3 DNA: TGCGCCAGCAGAACGGGGGGCGTCTCAGAGACCCAGTACTTC
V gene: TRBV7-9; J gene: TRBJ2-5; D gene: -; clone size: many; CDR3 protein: CASSFLPSETQYF; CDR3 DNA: TGTGCCAGCAGCTTCCTTCCTTCAGAGACCCAGTACTTC
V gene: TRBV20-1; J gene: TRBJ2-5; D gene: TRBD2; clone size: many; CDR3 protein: CSARLAGPLETQYF; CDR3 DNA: TGCAGTGCTAGATTAGCGGGCCCATTGGAGACCCAGTACTTC
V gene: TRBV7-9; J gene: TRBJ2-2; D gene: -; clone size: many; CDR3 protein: CASIQSQNTGELFF; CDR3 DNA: TGTGCCAGCATCCAATCTCAAAATACCGGGGAGCTGTTTTTT
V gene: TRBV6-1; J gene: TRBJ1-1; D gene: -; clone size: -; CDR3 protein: CASSPRSPTEAFF; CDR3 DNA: TGTGCCAGCAGTCCAAGGAGCCCCACTGAAGCTTTCTTT
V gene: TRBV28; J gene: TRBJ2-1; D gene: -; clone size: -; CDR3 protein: CASSLTYNEQFF; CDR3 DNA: TGTGCCTCCTCGTTAACCTACAATGAGCAGTTCTTC
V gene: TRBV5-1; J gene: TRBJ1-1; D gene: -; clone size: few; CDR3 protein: CASSLGGQGNEAFF; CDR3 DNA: TGCGCCAGCAGCTTGGGGGGTCAGGGGAATGAAGCTTTCTTT
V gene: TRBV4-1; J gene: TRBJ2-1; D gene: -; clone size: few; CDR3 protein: CASSRGQEGCGSFF; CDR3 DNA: TGCGCCAGCAGCCGAGGACAGGAGGGGTGTGGTTCGTTCTTC
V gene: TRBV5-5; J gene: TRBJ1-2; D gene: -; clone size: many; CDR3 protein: CASSPLGQTNYGYTF; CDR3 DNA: TGTGCCAGCAGCCCCCTGGGGCAAACTAACTATGGCTACACCTTC
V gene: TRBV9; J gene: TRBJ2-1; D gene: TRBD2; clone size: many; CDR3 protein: CASSFRTSGIEGEQFF; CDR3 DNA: TGTGCCAGCAGCTTCCGGACTAGCGGGATAGAGGGTGAGCAGTTCTTC
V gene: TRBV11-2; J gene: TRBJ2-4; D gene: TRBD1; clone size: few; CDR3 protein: CASSYTQGANIQYF; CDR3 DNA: TGTGCCAGCAGCTACACACAGGGGGCGAACATTCAGTACTTC
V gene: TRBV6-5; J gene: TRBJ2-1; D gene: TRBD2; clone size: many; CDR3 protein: CASSYSWGGYNEQFF; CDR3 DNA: TGTGCCAGCAGTTATAGCTGGGGGGGCTACAATGAGCAGTTCTTC
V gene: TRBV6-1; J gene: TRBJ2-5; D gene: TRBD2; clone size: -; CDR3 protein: CASSEGGLGGKGSAGGLETQYF; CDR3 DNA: TGTGCCAGCAGTGAAGGAGGGTTGGGAGGGAAGGGTTCAGCGGGGGGTTTGGAGACCCAGTACTTC
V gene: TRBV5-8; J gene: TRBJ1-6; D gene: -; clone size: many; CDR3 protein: CASSLGTAGSPLHF; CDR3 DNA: TGTGCCAGCAGCTTGGGGACAGCGGGATCACCCCTCCACTTT
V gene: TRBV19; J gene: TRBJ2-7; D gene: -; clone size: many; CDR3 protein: CASSNRTDPYEQYF; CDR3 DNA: TGTGCCAGTAGTAACAGGACAGACCCCTACGAGCAGTACTTC
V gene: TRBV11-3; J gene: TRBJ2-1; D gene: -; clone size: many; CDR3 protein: CASSLAPDYNEQFF; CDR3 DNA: TGTGCCAGCAGCTTAGCTCCTGATTACAATGAGCAGTTCTTC
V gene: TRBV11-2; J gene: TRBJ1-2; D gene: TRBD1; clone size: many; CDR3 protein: CASSLGPRQGSRGYTF; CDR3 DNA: TGTGCCAGCAGCTTAGGTCCGCGACAGGGCTCTCGCGGCTACACCTTC
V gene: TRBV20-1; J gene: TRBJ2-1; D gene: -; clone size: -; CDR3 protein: CSAKSGLNYNEQFF; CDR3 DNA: TGCAGTGCTAAATCCGGACTCAATTACAATGAGCAGTTCTTC
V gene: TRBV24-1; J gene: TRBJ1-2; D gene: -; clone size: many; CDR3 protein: CATSDLLGHNYGYTF; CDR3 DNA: TGTGCCACCAGTGATTTGCTGGGACACAACTATGGCTACACCTTC
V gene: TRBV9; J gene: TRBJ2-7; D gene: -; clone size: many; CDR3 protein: CASSVDPGQGADEQYF; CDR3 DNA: TGTGCCAGCAGCGTAGATCCGGGACAAGGGGCCGACGAGCAGTACTTC
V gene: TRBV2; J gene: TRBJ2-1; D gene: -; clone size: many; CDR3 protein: CASSDVSVEQFF; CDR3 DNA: TGTGCCAGCAGTGACGTCAGCGTTGAGCAGTTCTTC
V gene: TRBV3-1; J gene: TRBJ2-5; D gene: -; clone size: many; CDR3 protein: CASSQEPGVETQYF; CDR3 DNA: TGTGCCAGCAGCCAAGAACCGGGGGTAGAGACCCAGTACTTC
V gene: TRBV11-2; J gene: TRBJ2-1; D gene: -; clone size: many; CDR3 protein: CASSRTANEQFF; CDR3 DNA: TGTGCCAGCAGCCGTACAGCAAATGAGCAGTTCTTC
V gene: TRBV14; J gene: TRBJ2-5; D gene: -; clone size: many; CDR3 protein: CASSQSRGGKTQYF; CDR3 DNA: TGTGCCAGCAGCCAGAGCAGGGGCGGGAAGACCCAGTACTTC
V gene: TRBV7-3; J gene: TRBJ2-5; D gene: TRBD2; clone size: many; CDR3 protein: CASSLGPGLGETQYF; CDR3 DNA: TGTGCCAGCAGCTTAGGCCCGGGACTAGGAGAGACCCAGTACTTC
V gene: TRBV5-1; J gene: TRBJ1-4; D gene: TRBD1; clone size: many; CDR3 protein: CASSLGWKGQVASNEKLFF; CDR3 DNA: TGCGCCAGCAGCTTGGGATGGAAGGGACAGGTCGCGTCTAATGAAAAACTGTTTTTT
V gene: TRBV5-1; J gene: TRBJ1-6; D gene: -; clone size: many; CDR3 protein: CASSLAGGAKNSPLHF; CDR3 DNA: TGCGCCAGCAGCTTGGCGGGAGGGGCGAAGAACTCACCCCTCCACTTT
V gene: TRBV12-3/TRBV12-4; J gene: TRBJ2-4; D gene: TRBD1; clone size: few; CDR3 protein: CASSPQGGKNIQYF; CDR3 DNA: TGTGCCAGCAGTCCACAGGGGGGCAAAAACATTCAGTACTTC
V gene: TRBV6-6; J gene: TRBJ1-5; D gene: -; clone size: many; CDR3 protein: CASSRTIDQPQHF; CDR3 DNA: TGTGCCAGCAGCCGCACAATCGATCAGCCCCAGCATTTT
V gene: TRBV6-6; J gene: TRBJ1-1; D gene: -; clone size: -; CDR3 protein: CASSDLAGYTEAFF; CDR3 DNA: TGTGCCAGCAGTGACCTTGCGGGGTACACTGAAGCTTTCTTT
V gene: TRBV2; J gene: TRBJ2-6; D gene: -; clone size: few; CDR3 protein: CASSTSSGANVLTF; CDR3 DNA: TGTGCCAGCAGTACGAGTTCTGGGGCCAACGTCCTGACTTTC
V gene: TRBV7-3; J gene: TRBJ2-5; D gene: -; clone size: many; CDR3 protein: CASSQTDQETQYF; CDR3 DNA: TGTGCCAGCAGCCAGACAGACCAAGAGACCCAGTACTTC
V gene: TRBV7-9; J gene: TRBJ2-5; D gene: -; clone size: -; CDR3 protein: CASTPDMGQETQYF; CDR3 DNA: TGTGCCAGCACCCCGGATATGGGGCAAGAGACCCAGTACTTC
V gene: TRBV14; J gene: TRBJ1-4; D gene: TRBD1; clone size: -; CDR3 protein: CASSHPGQGNEKLFF; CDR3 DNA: TGTGCCAGCAGCCACCCTGGACAGGGGAATGAAAAACTGTTTTTT